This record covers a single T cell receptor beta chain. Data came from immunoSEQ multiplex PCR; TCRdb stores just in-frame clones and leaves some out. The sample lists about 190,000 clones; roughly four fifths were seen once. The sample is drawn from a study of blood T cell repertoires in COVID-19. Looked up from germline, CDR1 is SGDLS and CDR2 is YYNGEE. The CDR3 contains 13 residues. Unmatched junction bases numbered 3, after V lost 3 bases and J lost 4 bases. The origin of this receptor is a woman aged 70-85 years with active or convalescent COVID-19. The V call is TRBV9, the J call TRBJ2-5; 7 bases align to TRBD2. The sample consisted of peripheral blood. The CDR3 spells CASSGRGVETQYF. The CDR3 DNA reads TGTGCCAGCAGCGGACGGGGGGTAGAGACCCAGTACTTC.